This T cell receptor (beta chain) was recorded in a study of T-cell memory formation after mild COVID-19. This clonotype was detected many times. TCRdb fed the 5' RACE reads into MiXCR, producing one record per CDR3 protein. The sample lists more than 450,000 distinct CDR3 sequences, roughly 18% occurring once. The sample consisted of PBMCs or a T cell subset sorted from them (not recorded which). The TCR sequence derives from an adult woman who had mild COVID-19 (a few samples of this study predate the infection). Cell type and time point are not known.

Here the CDR3 DNA reads TGCGCCAGCAGTGAAGTGGGGGGGCGTGGAAATGAGCAGTTCTTC. Amino acid sequence: CASSEVGGRGNEQFF. The chain joins TRBV5-1 to TRBJ2-1, with D perhaps matching TRBD2 (7 bases). The CDR3 runs to 15 residues. V shed 5 bases and J shed 7 bases, with 19 bases lying between them. CDR1 is SGHRS and CDR2 is YFSETQ in the germline V gene.